Presented here are 32 T cell receptor beta chains from one specimen sequenced in a study of radiation and T cells in renal cell carcinoma. Stated time point: blood 4 weeks post-SBRT, at nephrectomy. Regarding treatment: 15 Gy SBRT to primary tumor, nephrectomy 4 weeks later. This table comes from immunoSEQ multiplex PCR, and its TCRdb copy is limited to in-frame clones, with some not included. The sample shows around 100,000 clones, 65% to 90% of them seen only once. This specimen consisted of blood, obtained from a patient whose treatment included radiotherapy and nephrectomy. The receptors derive from a man aged 55 to 70 with renal cell carcinoma.

This chain uses TRBV10-2 with TRBJ2-1; TRBD2 might be the D (6 bases). CDR1 is WSHSY, CDR2 SAAADI, per germline. This CDR3 contains 18 residues. V was trimmed by 6 bases and J by 2 bases, leaving 23 bases between them. The chain's CDR3 is CASSGRDLLLRTYNEQFF. The CDR3 DNA reads TGCGCCAGCAGCGGACGGGACTTATTACTGAGGACCTACAATGAGCAGTTCTTC.

This sequence joins TRBV19 and TRBJ2-2; TRBD1 is a possible D gene (5 bases). The CDR3 loop spans 15 amino acids. The V end lost 5 bases, the J end lost 6 bases, and 16 bases lay between the germline ends. Germline CDR1 LNHDA, CDR2 SQIVND (reference sequence). Written as DNA, the CDR3 is TGTGCCAGTAGTGACCAGGGAATGCGGCCCGGGGAGCTGTTTTTT. It codes for CASSDQGMRPGELFF.

The genes are TRBV7-6 and TRBJ2-2; D not resolved. The CDR3 contains 15 residues. CDR1 and CDR2 (germline): SGHVS, FNYEAQ. V lost 1 base and J 4 bases, leaving 10 bases between the germline ends. The CDR3, as DNA: TGTGCCAGCAGCTTAGTGGTGGCGGCCACCGGGGAGCTGTTTTTT. Protein product: CASSLVVAATGELFF.

This clone was observed a single time. This sequence joins TRBV27 and TRBJ2-7, with TRBD2 matching over 7 bases. This CDR3 region has 15 residues. Germline CDR1 is MNHEY and CDR2 is SMNVEV (reference sequence). Germline trimming cut 4 bases from V and 2 bases from J; bases unmatched to any gene: 8. CDR3 bases: TGTGCCAGCAGTTCGCCCGGGACTACAACCTACGAGCAGTACTTC. It translates to CASSSPGTTTYEQYF.

Concerning this clone: Compared with germline, one end of the junction differs, possibly owing to a read error. The genes are TRBV9 and TRBJ2-2; 9 nucleotides match TRBD2. This CDR3 contains 17 residues. Germline V lookup: CDR1 SGDLS, CDR2 YYNGEE. The CDR3 DNA sequence: TGTGCCAGCAGGGTAGGGCGCGGGAGGGCCAGGACCGGGGAGCTGTTTTTT. Translating gives CASRVGRGRARTGELFF.

The rearrangement uses TRBV27 and TRBJ2-2; D is ambiguous. Germline values: CDR1 MNHEY, CDR2 SMNVEV (reference sequence). This CDR3 is built from 15 residues. Trimming took off 8 bases at V and 1 base at J, with 14 bases between the two ends. The CDR3 DNA is TGTGCCAGCGGGATAGTCTTGGGGAACACCGGGGAGCTGTTTTTT. It specifies CASGIVLGNTGELFF.

This rearrangement joins TRBV4-1 to TRBJ2-4; 10 bases map to TRBD1. Germline-derived CDR1 and CDR2 are MGHRA and YSYEKL. The V and J ends lost 0 bases and 6 bases, in that order; junction bases with no gene match: 8. The CDR3 totals 17 residues. As DNA, the CDR3 is TGCGCCAGCAGCCAAGATCGAGACAGGGGGCGAAGAAACATTCAGTACTTC. This encodes CASSQDRDRGRRNIQYF.

The sample holds many counts of this clone. The gene calls are TRBV7-6 and TRBJ1-2; D is perhaps TRBD1 (5 bases). Trimming pared 5 bases from V and 2 bases from J, leaving 9 bases between. The germline CDR1 and CDR2 sequences are SGHVS and FNYEAQ. This CDR3 contains 13 residues. CDR3 DNA sequence: TGTGCCAGCAGCGCCAGGGAAAACTATGGCTACACCTTC. As protein: CASSARENYGYTF.

The rearrangement uses TRBV6-5 and TRBJ2-7; 11 bases are a match to TRBD1. V shed 6 bases, J shed 3 bases, and the junction held 1 base outside the gene matches. Germline V lookup: CDR1 MNHEY, CDR2 SVGAGI. The CDR3 contains 13 residues. The chain's CDR3 is CASRGTGGYEQYF. CDR3 nucleotide sequence: TGTGCCAGCAGGGGGACAGGGGGCTACGAGCAGTACTTC.

This rearrangement joins TRBV23-1 to TRBJ2-2; the match to TRBD2 covers 10 bases. TRBV23-1 is filed as an ORF, its function uncertain. The CDR3 is 18 residues long. V shed 6 bases and J 3 bases; nucleotides not matched to a gene: 13. The CDR3 here is CASRRQRNGTSDTGELFF. CDR3 in DNA: TGCGCCAGCAGACGACAGAGAAACGGGACTAGCGACACCGGGGAGCTGTTTTTT.

This chain links TRBV5-1 with TRBJ1-4, with TRBD1 matching over 9 bases. Germline CDR1 is SGHRS and CDR2 is YFSETQ. This CDR3 contains 14 residues. The trim removed 0 bases at V and 9 bases at J, leaving 3 bases unmatched. The CDR3 here is CASSLEGTGKKLFF. CDR3 in DNA: TGCGCCAGCAGCTTGGAGGGGACAGGGAAAAAACTGTTTTTT.

The DNA for the CDR3 is TGTGCCAGCAGTGAGGCGGAGAAAGGGAACATTCAGTACTTC. Amino acid sequence: CASSEAEKGNIQYF. The chain uses TRBV6-1 and TRBJ2-4, with no clear D. The CDR3 runs to 14 residues. Deletions cut 3 bases from V and 7 bases from J, with 13 bases between. Germline loops: CDR1 MNHNS, CDR2 SASEGT.

The V gene is TRBV27, the J gene TRBJ2-6; 10 nucleotides align to TRBD1. Trimming cost V 7 bases and J 2 bases; bases outside gene matches: 8. CDR1 and CDR2 from the germline V gene are MNHEY and SMNVEV (reference sequence). The CDR3 covers 17 residues. In nucleotides, the CDR3 is TGTGCCAGCACGAGAGGGACAGGGGAACCTGGGGCCAACGTCCTGACTTTC. Translated: CASTRGTGEPGANVLTF.

The chain recombines TRBV10-2 with TRBJ2-5; D not certain. V was trimmed by 7 bases and J by 4 bases, leaving 19 bases between them. CDR3 length: 15 residues. Germline V lookup: CDR1 WSHSY, CDR2 SAAADI. The CDR3 DNA reads TGCGCCAGCAAGGATAGGCCGGTCATTGGAGAGACCCAGTACTTC. This translates into CASKDRPVIGETQYF.

The chain has TRBV6-5 and TRBJ1-4, with D possibly matching TRBD1 (5 bases). Germline V gene lookup returns CDR1 MNHEY and CDR2 SVGAGI. CDR3 length: 14 amino acids. V was trimmed by 4 bases and J by 3 bases, leaving 9 bases between them. CDR3 region: CASSSWGSNEKLFF. As DNA, the CDR3 is TGTGCCAGCAGTTCGTGGGGGTCTAATGAAAAACTGTTTTTT.

This clone was picked up a small number of times. The V gene is TRBV10-1, the J gene TRBJ1-4; unclear D gene. The length of the CDR3 is 13 residues. Per the germline V gene, CDR1 is WNHNN and CDR2 is SYGVQD (reference sequence). The V end lost 9 bases, the J end lost 8 bases, and 16 bases lay between the germline ends. The CDR3 region has the DNA TGCGCCAGGTCGCTCTTTTCGGGAGAAAAACTGTTTTTT. Translating gives CARSLFSGEKLFF.

In its sample, this clone was seen a few times. The chain recombines TRBV6-6 with TRBJ1-1, with D hard to call. V was clipped by 0 bases and J by 8 bases, with 10 bases between them. The CDR3 is made up of 13 amino acids. Germline lookup yields CDR1 MNHNY and CDR2 SVGAGI (reference sequence). The CDR3, as DNA: TGTGCCAGCAGTTACTCGAGTCGGGTCGAAGCTTTCTTT. Translation: CASSYSSRVEAFF.

CDR3 loop: CASREARGFGGGGYTF. For the CDR3, the DNA is TGTGCCAGCAGGGAAGCCAGGGGTTTCGGGGGCGGTGGCTACACCTTC. The chain carries TRBV28 and TRBJ1-2; possibly TRBD1 for D (6 bases). The CDR3 has 16 amino acids. Germline CDR1 reads MDHEN; CDR2 reads SYDVKM. The ends were cut back, 6 bases at V and 7 bases at J, with 24 bases in the middle.

The V and J genes are TRBV7-9 and TRBJ2-3; D possibly corresponds to TRBD2 (6 bases). Germline V gene data show CDR1 as SEHNR and CDR2 as FQNEAQ (reference sequence). Trimming left V 5 bases short and J 5 bases short, with 20 bases between. This CDR3 comprises 16 residues. The CDR3 is CASSQRLGGAGDTQYF. CDR3 bases: TGTGCCAGCAGCCAGAGGCTCGGGGGAGCAGGAGATACGCAGTATTTT.

This sequence joins TRBV7-9 and TRBJ2-7; 14 bases align to TRBD2. The CDR3 loop spans 18 amino acids. Germline loops: CDR1 SEHNR, CDR2 FQNEAQ (reference sequence). The V segment lost 5 bases and the J segment 4 bases; nucleotides outside the gene matches: 13. CDR3: CASSQFPSGTSGSYEQYF. Here the CDR3 DNA reads TGTGCCAGCAGCCAATTCCCCTCCGGGACTAGCGGGAGTTACGAGCAGTACTTC. Full variable domain (remainder filled in from reference TRBV7-9 and TRBJ2-7): DTGVSQNPRHKITKRGQNVTFRCDPISEHNRLYWYRQTLGQGPEFLTYFQNEAQLEKSRLLSDRFSAERPKGSFSTLEIQRTEQGDSAMYLCASSQFPSGTSGSYEQYFGPGTRLTVT.

This clone was counted once. The rearrangement links TRBV29-1 to TRBJ2-3, with TRBD2 as a possible D gene (5 bases). V was clipped by 5 bases and J by 5 bases, with 11 bases between them. Germline V gives CDR1 SQVTM, CDR2 ANQGSEA. The CDR3 consists of 12 residues. CDR3 nucleotides: TGCAGCGTTCGCGGACTTGGAGATACGCAGTATTTT. Amino acid sequence: CSVRGLGDTQYF.

This rearrangement joins TRBV5-5 to TRBJ2-5; maybe TRBD1 (6 bases). The J call could be wrong; TRBJ2-7 is a better fit for the DNA end. From germline, CDR1 is SGHKS and CDR2 YYEKEE (reference sequence). There are 14 residues in the CDR3. CDR3 in DNA: TGTGCCAGCAGCTACGGACGGACAGCCCACGAGCAGTACTTC. Its translation: CASSYGRTAHEQYF.

The gene calls are TRBV27 and TRBJ1-1; D call uncertain. V lost 8 bases and J lost 4, with 8 bases in between. The CDR3 covers 11 residues. Germline CDR1 and CDR2: MNHEY and SMNVEV (reference sequence). The CDR3 DNA reads as TGTGCCAGCGGCCTTTTCACTGAAGCTTTCTTT. Translated: CASGLFTEAFF.

The J gene is TRBJ2-5, the V gene TRBV5-5; D remains unclear. The CDR3 runs to 16 residues. Germline values: CDR1 SGHKS, CDR2 YYEKEE (reference sequence). Trimming left V 0 bases short and J 2 bases short, with 14 bases between. The CDR3 DNA reads TGTGCCAGCAGCTTGGAATCGTTCGGAGATCAAGAGACCCAGTACTTC. As protein: CASSLESFGDQETQYF. The full variable domain, with the rest looked up from reference TRBV5-5 and TRBJ2-5, is DAGVTQSPTHLIKTRGQQVTLRCSPISGHKSVSWYQQVLGQGPQFIFQYYEKEERGRGNFPDRFSARQFPNYSSELNVNALLLGDSALYLCASSLESFGDQETQYFGPGTRLLVL.

The J gene is TRBJ2-7, the V gene TRBV19; no definite D call. CDR1 and CDR2 from the germline V gene are LNHDA and SQIVND (reference sequence). The length of the CDR3 is 17 residues. With 3 bases removed from V and 1 base from J, the gap between germline ends came to 19 bases. This chain's CDR3 is CASSIKGGRAGSYEQYF. In DNA form, the CDR3 reads TGTGCCAGTAGTATTAAAGGTGGTAGAGCTGGATCCTACGAGCAGTACTTC.

The rearrangement joins TRBV29-1 to TRBJ2-7, with 7 positions matching TRBD1. V lost 5 bases, J lost 5 bases, and 12 bases stayed unmatched. CDR3 length: 14 residues. CDR1 and CDR2 (germline): SQVTM, ANQGSEA. The CDR3 bases are TGCAGCGTTAACCCAGGGGGTGGAAAAGACGAGCAGTACTTC. Translation: CSVNPGGGKDEQYF.

The CDR3 nucleotides are TGTGCCAGCAGCCCCTGGCGGCAGGAACCCTCCCAAGAGACCCAGTACTTC. It is translated as CASSPWRQEPSQETQYF. The V gene is TRBV5-8, the J gene TRBJ2-5, with D hard to call. This CDR3 region has 17 residues. With 4 bases removed from V and 1 base from J, the gap between germline ends came to 20 bases. Germline V gene sequence: CDR1 SGHTS, CDR2 YDEGEE.

The J gene is TRBJ2-2, the V gene TRBV28; D could derive from TRBD1 or TRBD2 (5 bases each). The CDR3 covers 18 residues. CDR1 and CDR2 (germline): MDHEN, SYDVKM. V shed 2 bases and J shed 0 bases, with 16 bases lying between them. The CDR3 here is CASSLRGFEGPNTGELFF. The CDR3 nucleotides read TGTGCCAGCAGTTTAAGGGGCTTTGAGGGACCGAACACCGGGGAGCTGTTTTTT.

CDR3 in amino acids: CASPLVLAGVDTQYF. The CDR3 coding sequence is TGTGCCAGTCCCCTGGTCCTAGCGGGAGTAGATACGCAGTATTTT. J is TRBJ2-3 and V is TRBV5-3; 10 nucleotides align to TRBD2. TRBV5-3 is an ORF; its function is uncertain. The CDR3 has 15 amino acids. V gave up 8 bases and J gave up 5 bases; unmatched junction bases: 11.

This chain joins TRBV29-1 and TRBJ2-3; the D gene is possibly TRBD2 (6 bases). Germline V gene sequence: CDR1 SQVTM, CDR2 ANQGSEA. The CDR3 runs to 16 residues. The ends were cut back, 4 bases at V and 3 bases at J, with 20 bases in the middle. CDR3: CSVVRGGDRNTDTQYF. DNA of the CDR3: TGCAGCGTTGTGAGGGGCGGGGATCGCAATACAGATACGCAGTATTTT.

The gene calls are TRBV11-2 and TRBJ2-1; 8 bases align to TRBD2. The CDR3 runs 17 residues. Looked up from germline, CDR1 is SGHAT and CDR2 is FQNNGV. The ends lost 1 base at V and 4 bases at J; junction bases unmatched: 9. The CDR3 DNA reads as TGTGCCAGCAGCTTAGGCCTCAGGAGCGGGGGTTACAATGAGCAGTTCTTC. This gives the protein CASSLGLRSGGYNEQFF.

The gene calls are TRBV6-1 and TRBJ2-1; the D is unclear. The CDR3 contains 15 residues. CDR1 and CDR2 from the germline V gene are MNHNS and SASEGT. Trimming removed 0 bases from V and 1 base from J, with 7 bases in between. The CDR3, as DNA: TGTGCCAGCAGTGAAGCTGCGTATTCCTACAATGAGCAGTTCTTC. It specifies CASSEAAYSYNEQFF.